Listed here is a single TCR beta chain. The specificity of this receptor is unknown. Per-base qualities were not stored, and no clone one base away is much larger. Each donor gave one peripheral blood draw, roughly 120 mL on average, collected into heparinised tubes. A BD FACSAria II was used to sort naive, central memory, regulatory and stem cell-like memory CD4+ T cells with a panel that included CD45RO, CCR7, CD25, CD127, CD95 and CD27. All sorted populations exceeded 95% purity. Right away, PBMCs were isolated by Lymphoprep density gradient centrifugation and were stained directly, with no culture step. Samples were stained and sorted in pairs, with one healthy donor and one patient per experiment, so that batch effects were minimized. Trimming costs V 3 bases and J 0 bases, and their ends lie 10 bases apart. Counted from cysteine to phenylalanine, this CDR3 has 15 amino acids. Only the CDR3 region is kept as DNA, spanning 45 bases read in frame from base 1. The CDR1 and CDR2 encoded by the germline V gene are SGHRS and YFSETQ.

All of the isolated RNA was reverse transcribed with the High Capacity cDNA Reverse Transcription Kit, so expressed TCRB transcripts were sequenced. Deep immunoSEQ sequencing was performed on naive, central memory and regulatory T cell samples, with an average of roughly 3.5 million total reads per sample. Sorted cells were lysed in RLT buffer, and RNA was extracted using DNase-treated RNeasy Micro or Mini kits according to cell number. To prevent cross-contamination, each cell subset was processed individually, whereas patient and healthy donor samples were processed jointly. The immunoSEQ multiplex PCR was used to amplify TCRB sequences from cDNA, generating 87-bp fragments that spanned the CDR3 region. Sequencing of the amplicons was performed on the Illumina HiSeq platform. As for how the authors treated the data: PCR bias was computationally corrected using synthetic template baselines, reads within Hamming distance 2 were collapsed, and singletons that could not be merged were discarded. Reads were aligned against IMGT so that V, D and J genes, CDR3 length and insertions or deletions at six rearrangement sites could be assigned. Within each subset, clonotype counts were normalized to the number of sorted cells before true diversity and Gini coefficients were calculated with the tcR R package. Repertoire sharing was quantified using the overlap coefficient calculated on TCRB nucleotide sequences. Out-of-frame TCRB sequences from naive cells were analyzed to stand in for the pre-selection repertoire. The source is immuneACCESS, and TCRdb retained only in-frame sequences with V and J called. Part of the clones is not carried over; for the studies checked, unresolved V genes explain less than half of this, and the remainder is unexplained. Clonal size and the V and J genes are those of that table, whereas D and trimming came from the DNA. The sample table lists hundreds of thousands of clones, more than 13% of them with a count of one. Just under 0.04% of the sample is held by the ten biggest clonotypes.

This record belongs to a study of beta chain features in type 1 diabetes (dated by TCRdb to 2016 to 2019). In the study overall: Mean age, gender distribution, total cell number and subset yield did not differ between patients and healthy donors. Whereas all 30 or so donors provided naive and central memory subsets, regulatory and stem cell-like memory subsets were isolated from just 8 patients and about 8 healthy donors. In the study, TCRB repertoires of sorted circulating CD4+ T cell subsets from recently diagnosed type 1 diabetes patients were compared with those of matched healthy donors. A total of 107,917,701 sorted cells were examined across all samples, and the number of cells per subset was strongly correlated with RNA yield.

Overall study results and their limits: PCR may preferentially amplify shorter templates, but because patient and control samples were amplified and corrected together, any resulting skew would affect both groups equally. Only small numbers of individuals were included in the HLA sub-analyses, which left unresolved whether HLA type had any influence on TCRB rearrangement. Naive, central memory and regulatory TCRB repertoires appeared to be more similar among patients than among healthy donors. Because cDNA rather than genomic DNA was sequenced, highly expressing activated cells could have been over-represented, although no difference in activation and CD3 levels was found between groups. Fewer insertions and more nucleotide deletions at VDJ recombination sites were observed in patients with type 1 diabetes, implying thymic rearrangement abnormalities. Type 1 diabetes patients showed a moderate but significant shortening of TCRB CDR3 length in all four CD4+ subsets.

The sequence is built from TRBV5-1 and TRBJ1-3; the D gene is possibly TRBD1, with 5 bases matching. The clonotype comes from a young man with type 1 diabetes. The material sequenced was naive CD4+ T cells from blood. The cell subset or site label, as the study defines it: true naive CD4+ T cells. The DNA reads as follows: TGCGCCAGCAGCTGGGACGGAAGCTCTGGAAACACCATATATTTT. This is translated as CASSWDGSSGNTIYF. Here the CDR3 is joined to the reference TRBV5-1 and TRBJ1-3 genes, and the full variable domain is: KAGVTQTPRYLIKTRGQQVTLSCSPISGHRSVSWYQQTPGQGLQFLFEYFSETQRNKGNFPGRFSGRQFSNSRSEMNVSTLELGDSALYLCASSWDGSSGNTIYFGEGSWLTVV.